The clone carrying this T cell receptor beta chain has only one observation. Its antigen is unidentified. This entry is derived from a study of T cell responses to AZD1222 COVID-19 vaccine. Across the whole study: Second-dose schedules of about 4 or about 12 weeks were combined.

Study observations and caveats: There were repertoire samples only from the period after the peak T cell response. Clonal diversity may have been underestimated in mostly white British donors. Two doses of AZD1222 preceded a rise in Spike-specific TCR breadth and depth.

Here immunoSEQ multiplex PCR was the method, and the copy in TCRdb shows in-frame clones only, minus some. The table includes about 160,000 clones, just over 90% detected once. The CDR3 consists of 17 residues. Germline CDR1 reads GTSNPN; CDR2 reads SVGIG (reference sequence). The ends lost 2 bases at V and 4 bases at J; junction bases unmatched: 8. Sequencing was performed on peripheral blood, taken on day 0 of AZD1222 vaccination. V usage is TRBV30 and J usage is TRBJ2-5, with 15 bases aligning to TRBD2. The sequence was collected from an adult in good health. The DNA of the CDR3 is TGTGCCTGGAGTTCGCAAAGGACTAGCGGGGGGGCAGAGACCCAGTACTTC. Protein product: CAWSSQRTSGGAETQYF.